This T cell receptor (beta chain) was recorded in a study of response to subunit inactivated influenza vaccine. Study-level findings and limits: T cells newly recruited by each seasonal influenza vaccination are few, the authors suggested.

Germline CDR1 MGHRA, CDR2 YSYEKL. V gave up 2 bases and J gave up 15 bases; unmatched junction bases: 8. This CDR3 has 13 amino acids. TCRdb fed the RT-PCR reads into MiXCR, producing one record per CDR3 protein. This sample yields some 500,000 distinct CDR3 sequences, of which roughly 23% are seen a single time; approximately 2% belongs to the top ten. This clonotype has a handful of counts. Its antigen is as yet unknown. The receptor's source is a man aged 50 to 59 who received an inactivated influenza vaccine. Here the sequenced sample was CD4+ T cells sorted from PBMCs, taken roughly 5 days after vaccination. The chain recombines TRBV4-1 with TRBJ2-1; 9 bases are shared with TRBD2. Here the CDR3 DNA reads TGCGCCAGCAGCCAAAGCCTAGCGGGGAGGAGGTTCTTC. Residues: CASSQSLAGRRFF.